This TCR beta chain was profiled in a study of blood T cells in healthy people across ages. Overall study context: About one barcoded beta molecule was captured per two T cells (by template switching).

Healthy Caucasian individuals from Russia aged about 6 to 90 were enrolled as donors. Isolated PBMCs totaled at least 7 million in each sample. Primed by a sample-barcoded 5' primer and a J-beta primer mix, a second PCR proceeded for 7 to 11 cycles. Each single sample gave us at least 3 million CDR3-containing paired-end reads. TCRdb reanalysed the 5' RACE reads using MiXCR and keeps one entry per CDR3 protein. The sample yields 700,000 or so distinct CDR3 sequences, roughly 43% seen once. This CDR3 comprises 14 residues. CDR1 SGHVS and CDR2 FQNEAQ come from the germline V gene. The V end was cut by 1 base, the J end by 6 bases, with 10 bases between.

The source is a man older than 75 in good health. This sequence joins TRBV7-8 and TRBJ2-1, with D possibly called TRBD1 or TRBD2 (5 bases each). Sequencing was carried out using blood. CDR3 DNA sequence: TGTGCCAGCAGCTTAGGTGGGGACCTCAATGAGCAGTTCTTC. Translated: CASSLGGDLNEQFF.